This T cell receptor (beta chain) is from a study of cytomegalovirus exposure and HLA in healthy donors. The CDR3 length is 15 residues. CDR1 is SGHTA, CDR2 FQGNSA, per germline. V dropped 1 base and J dropped 6 bases, with 13 bases sitting between them. In its sample, this clone was seen a few times. Its antigen remains unidentified. Study-wide points: A previous analysis found most TCR beta V segments productive roughly 87% or roughly 30% of the time.

The PCR contained 60 Vbeta and 13 Jbeta primers. Clones were read by immunoSEQ multiplex PCR, and TCRdb kept only the in-frame ones, dropping some. The sample gives some 110,000 clones, about 70% of which show up once; roughly 3% is in the top ten. The J gene is TRBJ1-5, the V gene TRBV7-2; D is unclear. The sample comprised PBMCs. The receptor comes from a man aged 25-45 years in good health and CMV-seronegative. The CDR3 loop reads CASSLEAGTVQPQHF. The DNA for the CDR3 is TGTGCCAGCAGCTTAGAGGCGGGTACGGTTCAGCCCCAGCATTTT.